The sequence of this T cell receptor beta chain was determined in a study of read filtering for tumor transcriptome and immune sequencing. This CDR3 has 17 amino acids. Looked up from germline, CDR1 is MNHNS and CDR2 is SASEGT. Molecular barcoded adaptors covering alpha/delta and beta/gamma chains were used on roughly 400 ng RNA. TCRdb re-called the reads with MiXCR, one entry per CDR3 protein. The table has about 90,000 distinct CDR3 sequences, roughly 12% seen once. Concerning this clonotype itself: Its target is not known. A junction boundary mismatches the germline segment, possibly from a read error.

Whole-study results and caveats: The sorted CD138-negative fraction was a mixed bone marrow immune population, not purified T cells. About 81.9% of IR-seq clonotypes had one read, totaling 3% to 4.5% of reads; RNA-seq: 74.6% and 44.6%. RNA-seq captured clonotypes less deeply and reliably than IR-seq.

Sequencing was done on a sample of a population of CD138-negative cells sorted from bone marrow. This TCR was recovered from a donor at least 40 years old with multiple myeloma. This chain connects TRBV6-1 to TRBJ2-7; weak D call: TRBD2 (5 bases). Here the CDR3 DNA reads TGTGCCAGCAGTCCCGTATGGGCCTCCCCGGGATTCTACGAGCAATACTTC. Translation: CASSPVWASPGFYEQYF.